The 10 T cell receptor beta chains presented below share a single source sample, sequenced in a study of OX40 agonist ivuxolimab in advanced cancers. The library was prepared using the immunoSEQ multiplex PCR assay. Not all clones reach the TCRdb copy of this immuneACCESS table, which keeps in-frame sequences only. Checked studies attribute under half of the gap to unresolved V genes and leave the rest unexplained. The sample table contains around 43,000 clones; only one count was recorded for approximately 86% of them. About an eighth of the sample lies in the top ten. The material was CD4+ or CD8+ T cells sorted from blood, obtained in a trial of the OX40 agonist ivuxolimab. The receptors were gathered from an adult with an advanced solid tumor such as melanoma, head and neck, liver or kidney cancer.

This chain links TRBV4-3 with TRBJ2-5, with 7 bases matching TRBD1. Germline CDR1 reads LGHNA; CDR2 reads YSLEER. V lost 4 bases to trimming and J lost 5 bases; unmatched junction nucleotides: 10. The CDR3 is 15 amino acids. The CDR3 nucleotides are TGCGCCAGCAGCCCGGGGACAGCCCTGGGGGAGACCCAGTACTTC. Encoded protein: CASSPGTALGETQYF.

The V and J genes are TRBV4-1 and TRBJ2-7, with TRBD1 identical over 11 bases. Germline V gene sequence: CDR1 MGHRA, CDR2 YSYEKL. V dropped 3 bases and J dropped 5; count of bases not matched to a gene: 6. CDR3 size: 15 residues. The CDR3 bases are TGCGCCAGCAGCCATGGACAGGGGGCGCGCGACGAGCAGTACTTC. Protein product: CASSHGQGARDEQYF.

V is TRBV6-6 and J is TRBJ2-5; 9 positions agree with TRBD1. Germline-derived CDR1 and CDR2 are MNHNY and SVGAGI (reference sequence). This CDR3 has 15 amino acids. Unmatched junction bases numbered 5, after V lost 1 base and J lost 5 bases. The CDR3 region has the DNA TGTGCCAGCAGTTACTGGGGACAGGGAAAGGAGACCCAGTACTTC. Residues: CASSYWGQGKETQYF.

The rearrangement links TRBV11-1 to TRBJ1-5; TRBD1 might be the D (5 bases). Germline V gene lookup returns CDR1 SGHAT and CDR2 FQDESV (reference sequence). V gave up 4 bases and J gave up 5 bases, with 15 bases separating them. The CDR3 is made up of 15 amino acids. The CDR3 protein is CASSSSGSGDQPQHF. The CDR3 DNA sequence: TGTGCCAGCAGCTCCTCAGGGTCCGGGGATCAGCCCCAGCATTTT. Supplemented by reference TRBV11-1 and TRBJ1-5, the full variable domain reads EAEVAQSPRYKITEKSQAVAFWCDPISGHATLYWYRQILGQGPELLVQFQDESVVDDSQLPKDRFSAERLKGVDSTLKIQPAELGDSAMYLCASSSSGSGDQPQHFGDGTRLSIL.

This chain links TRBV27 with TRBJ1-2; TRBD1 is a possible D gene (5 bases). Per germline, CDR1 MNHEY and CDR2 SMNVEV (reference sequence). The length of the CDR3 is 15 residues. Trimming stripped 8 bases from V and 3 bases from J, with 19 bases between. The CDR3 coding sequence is TGTGCCAGCGGACATTCAGGGTTAAGAGACTATGGCTACACCTTC. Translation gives CASGHSGLRDYGYTF.

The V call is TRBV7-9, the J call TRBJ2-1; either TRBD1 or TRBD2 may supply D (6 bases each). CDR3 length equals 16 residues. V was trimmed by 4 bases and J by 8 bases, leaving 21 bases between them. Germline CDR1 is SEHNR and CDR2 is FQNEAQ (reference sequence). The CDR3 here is CASSSPGHSWGDEQFF. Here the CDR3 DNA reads TGTGCCAGCAGCTCCCCGGGACATTCTTGGGGGGATGAGCAGTTCTTC.

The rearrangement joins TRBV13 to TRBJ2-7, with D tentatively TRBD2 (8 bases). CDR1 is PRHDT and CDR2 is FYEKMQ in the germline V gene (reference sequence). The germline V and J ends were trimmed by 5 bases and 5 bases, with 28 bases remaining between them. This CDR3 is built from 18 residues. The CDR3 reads CASSPRGVAGIGGHEQYF. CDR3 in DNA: TGTGCCAGCAGCCCCAGAGGGGTAGCGGGGATAGGGGGCCACGAGCAGTACTTC.

The CDR3 coding sequence is TGTGCCAGCAGCTTGGCAGGGGCTAGCGAGCAGTACTTC. As protein: CASSLAGASEQYF. V is TRBV5-6 and J is TRBJ2-7, with D possibly matching TRBD1 (6 bases). The CDR3 contains 13 residues. V lost 0 bases and J lost 6, with 10 bases in between. Germline V gives CDR1 SGHDT, CDR2 YYEEEE.

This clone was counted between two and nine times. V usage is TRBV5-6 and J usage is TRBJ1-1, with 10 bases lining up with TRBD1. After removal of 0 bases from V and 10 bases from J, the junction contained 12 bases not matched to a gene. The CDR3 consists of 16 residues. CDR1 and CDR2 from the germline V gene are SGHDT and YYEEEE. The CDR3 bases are TGTGCCAGCAGCTTGGACCTAGCCGGGACAGGGGTAGGAGCTTTCTTT. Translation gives CASSLDLAGTGVGAFF. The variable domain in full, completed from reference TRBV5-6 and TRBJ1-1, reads DAGVTQSPTHLIKTRGQQVTLRCSPKSGHDTVSWYQQALGQGPQFIFQYYEEEERQRGNFPDRFSGHQFPNYSSELNVNALLLGDSALYLCASSLDLAGTGVGAFFGQGTRLTVV.

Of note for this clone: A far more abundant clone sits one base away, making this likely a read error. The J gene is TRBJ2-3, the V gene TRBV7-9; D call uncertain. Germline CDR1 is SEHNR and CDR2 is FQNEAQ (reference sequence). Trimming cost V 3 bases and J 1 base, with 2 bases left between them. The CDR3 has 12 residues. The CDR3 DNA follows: TGTGCCAGCAGCTTCGGCACAGATACGCAGTATTTT. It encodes CASSFGTDTQYF. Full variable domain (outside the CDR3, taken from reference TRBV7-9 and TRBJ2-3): DTGVSQNPRHKITKRGQNVTFRCDPISEHNRLYWYRQTLGQGPEFLTYFQNEAQLEKSRLLSDRFSAERPKGSFSTLEIQRTEQGDSAMYLCASSFGTDTQYFGPGTRLTVL.